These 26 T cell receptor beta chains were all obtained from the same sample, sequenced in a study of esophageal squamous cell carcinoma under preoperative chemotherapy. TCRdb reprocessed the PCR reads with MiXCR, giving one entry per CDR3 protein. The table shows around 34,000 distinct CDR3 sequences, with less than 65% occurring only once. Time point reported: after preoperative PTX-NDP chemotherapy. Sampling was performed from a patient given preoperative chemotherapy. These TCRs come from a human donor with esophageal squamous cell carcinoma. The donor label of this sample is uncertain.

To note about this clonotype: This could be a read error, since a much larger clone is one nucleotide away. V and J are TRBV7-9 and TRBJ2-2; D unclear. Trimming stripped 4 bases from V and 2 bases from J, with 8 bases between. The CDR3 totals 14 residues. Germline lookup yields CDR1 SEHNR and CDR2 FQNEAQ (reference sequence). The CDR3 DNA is TGTGCCAGCAGCTCCGAGGCCAACACCGGGGAGCTGTTTTTT. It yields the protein CASSSEANTGELFF.

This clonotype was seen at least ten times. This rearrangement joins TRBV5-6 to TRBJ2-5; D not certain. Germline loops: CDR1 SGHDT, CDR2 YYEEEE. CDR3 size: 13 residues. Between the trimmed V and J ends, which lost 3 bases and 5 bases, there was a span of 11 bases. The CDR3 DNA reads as TGTGCCAGCAGCTCACCCAACGAGGAGACCCAGTACTTC. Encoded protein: CASSSPNEETQYF.

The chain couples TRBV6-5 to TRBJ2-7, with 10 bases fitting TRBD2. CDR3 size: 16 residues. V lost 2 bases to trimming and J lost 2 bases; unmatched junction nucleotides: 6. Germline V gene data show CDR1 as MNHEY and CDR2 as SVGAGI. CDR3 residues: CASSYGPSGSAYEQYF. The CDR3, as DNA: TGTGCCAGCAGTTACGGGCCTAGCGGGAGTGCCTACGAGCAGTACTTC.

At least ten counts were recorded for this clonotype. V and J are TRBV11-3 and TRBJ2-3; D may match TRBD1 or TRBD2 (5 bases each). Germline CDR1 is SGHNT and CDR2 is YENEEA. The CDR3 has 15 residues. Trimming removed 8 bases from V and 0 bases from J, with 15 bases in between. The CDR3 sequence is CASSSGGYSTDTQYF. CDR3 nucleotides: TGTGCCAGCTCCAGTGGGGGATATAGCACAGATACGCAGTATTTT.

The CDR3 spells CASTTRDNSGANVLTF. CDR3 nucleotide sequence: TGTGCCAGCACGACTAGGGACAACTCTGGGGCCAACGTCCTGACTTTC. The chain recombines TRBV6-2 or TRBV6-3 with TRBJ2-6; either TRBD1 or TRBD2 may supply D (6 bases each). V was shortened by 7 bases and J by 0 bases, with 13 bases between the two germline ends. The CDR3 length is 16 residues. Germline V gives CDR1 MNHEY, CDR2 SVGEGT.

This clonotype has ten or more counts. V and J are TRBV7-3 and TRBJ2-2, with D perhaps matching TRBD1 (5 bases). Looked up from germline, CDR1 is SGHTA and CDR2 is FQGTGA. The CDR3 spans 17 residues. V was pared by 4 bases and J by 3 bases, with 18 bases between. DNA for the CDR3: TGTGCCAGCAGCTCTCGGTCAGGGCGGCTGGACACCGGGGAGCTGTTTTTT. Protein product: CASSSRSGRLDTGELFF. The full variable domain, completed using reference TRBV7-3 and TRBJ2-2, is GAGVSQTPSNKVTEKGKYVELRCDPISGHTALYWYRQSLGQGPEFLIYFQGTGAADDSGLPNDRFFAVRPEGSVSTLKIQRTERGDSAVYLCASSSRSGRLDTGELFFGEGSRLTVL.

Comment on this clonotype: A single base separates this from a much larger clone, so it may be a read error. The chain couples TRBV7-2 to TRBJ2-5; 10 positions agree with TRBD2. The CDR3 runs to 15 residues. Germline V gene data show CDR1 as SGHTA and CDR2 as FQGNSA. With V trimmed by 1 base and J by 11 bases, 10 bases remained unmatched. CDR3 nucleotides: TGTGCCAGCAGCTTAGAGAAGCGGGGGGGCAATGAGCAGTACTTC. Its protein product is CASSLEKRGGNEQYF.

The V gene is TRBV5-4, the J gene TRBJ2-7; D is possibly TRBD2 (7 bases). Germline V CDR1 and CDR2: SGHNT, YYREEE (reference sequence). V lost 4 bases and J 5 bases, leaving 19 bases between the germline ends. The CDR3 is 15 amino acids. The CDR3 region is CASSLRGGQTDEQYF. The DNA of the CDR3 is TGTGCCAGCAGCCTGAGGGGGGGCCAGACCGACGAGCAGTACTTC.

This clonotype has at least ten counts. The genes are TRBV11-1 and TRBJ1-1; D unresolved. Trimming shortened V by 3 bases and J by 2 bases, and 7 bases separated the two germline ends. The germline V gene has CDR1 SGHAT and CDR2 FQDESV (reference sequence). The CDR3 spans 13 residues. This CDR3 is CASSFLSNTEAFF. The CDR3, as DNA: TGTGCCAGCAGCTTTCTGTCAAACACTGAAGCTTTCTTT. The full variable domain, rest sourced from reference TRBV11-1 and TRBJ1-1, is EAEVAQSPRYKITEKSQAVAFWCDPISGHATLYWYRQILGQGPELLVQFQDESVVDDSQLPKDRFSAERLKGVDSTLKIQPAELGDSAMYLCASSFLSNTEAFFGQGTRLTVV.

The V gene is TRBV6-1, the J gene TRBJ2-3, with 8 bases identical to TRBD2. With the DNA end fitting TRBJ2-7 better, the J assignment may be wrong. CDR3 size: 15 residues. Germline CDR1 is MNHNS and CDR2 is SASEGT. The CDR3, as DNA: TGTGCCAGCAGCCCCCGGACTAGCCCCAAAGATACGCAGTACTTC. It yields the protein CASSPRTSPKDTQYF.

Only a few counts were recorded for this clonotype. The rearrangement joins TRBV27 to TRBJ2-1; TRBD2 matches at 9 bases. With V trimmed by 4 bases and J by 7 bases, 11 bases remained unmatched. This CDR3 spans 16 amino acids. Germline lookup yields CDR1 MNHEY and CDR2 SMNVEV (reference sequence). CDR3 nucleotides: TGTGCCAGCAGTTCCCCCGCAGGGCGGGAGGGGAATGAGCAGTTCTTC. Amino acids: CASSSPAGREGNEQFF.

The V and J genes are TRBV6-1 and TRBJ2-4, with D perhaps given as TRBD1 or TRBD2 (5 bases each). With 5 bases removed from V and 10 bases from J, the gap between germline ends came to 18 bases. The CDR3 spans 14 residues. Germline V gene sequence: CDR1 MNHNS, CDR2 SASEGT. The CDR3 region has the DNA TGTGCCAGCAGTCCGGGGCTAGCCGTCGATATTCAGTACTTC. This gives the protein CASSPGLAVDIQYF.

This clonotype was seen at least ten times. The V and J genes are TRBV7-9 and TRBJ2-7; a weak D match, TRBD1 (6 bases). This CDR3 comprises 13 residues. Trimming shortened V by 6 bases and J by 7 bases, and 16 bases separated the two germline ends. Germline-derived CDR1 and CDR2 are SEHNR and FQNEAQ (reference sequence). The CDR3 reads CASSPPLGGEQYF. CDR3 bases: TGTGCCAGCAGTCCCCCTCTAGGGGGAGAGCAGTACTTC.

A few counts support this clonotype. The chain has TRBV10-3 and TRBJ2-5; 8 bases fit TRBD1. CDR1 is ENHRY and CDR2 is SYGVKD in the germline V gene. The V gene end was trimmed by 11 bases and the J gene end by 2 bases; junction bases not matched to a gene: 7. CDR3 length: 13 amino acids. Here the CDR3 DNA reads TGTGCCGTTAAAGACAGGGGTCAAGAGACCCAGTACTTC. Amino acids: CAVKDRGQETQYF.

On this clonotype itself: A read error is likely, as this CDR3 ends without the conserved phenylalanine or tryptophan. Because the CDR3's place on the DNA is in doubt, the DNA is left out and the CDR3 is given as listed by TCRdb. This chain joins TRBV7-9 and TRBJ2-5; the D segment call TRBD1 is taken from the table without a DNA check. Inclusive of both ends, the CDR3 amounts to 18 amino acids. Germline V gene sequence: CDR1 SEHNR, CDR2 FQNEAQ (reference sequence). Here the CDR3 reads CASSLARFEGGIQETQLS.

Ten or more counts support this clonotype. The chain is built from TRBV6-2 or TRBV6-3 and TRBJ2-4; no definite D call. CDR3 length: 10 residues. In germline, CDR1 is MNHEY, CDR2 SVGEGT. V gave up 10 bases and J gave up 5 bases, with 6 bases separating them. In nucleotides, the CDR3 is TGTGCCACCGGACAAAACATTCAGTACTTC. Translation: CATGQNIQYF.

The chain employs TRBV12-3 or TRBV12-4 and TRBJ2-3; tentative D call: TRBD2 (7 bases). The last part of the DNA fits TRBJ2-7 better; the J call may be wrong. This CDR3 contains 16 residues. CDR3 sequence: CASGTTGGGATDTQYF. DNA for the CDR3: TGTGCCAGCGGGACGACTGGGGGGGGGGCCACAGATACGCAGTACTTC.

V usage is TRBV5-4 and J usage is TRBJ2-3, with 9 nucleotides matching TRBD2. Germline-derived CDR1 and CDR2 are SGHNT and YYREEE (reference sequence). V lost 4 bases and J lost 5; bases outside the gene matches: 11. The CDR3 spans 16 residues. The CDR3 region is CASSTPGAGGIDTQYF. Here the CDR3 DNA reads TGTGCCAGCAGCACCCCGGGAGCGGGGGGTATAGATACGCAGTATTTT.

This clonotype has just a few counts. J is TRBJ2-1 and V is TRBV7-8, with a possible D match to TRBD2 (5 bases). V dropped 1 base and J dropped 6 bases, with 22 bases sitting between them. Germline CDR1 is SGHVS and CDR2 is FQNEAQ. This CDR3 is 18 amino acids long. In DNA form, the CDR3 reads TGTGCCAGCAGCTTAGAAGAAGGCAGGTCCAGCGGTTCCAATGAGCAGTTCTTC. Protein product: CASSLEEGRSSGSNEQFF.

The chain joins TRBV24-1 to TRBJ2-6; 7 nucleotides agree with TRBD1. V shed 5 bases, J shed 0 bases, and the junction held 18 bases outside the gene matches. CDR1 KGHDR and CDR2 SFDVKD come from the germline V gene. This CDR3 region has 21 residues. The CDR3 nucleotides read TGTGCCACCAGTGTCCTGAACAGGGGACCGCAGGGCATCTCTGGGGCCAACGTCCTGACTTTC. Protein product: CATSVLNRGPQGISGANVLTF.

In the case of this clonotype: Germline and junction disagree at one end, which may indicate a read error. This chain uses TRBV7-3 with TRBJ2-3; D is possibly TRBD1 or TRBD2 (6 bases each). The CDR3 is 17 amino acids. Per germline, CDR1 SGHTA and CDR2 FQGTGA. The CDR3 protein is CASSAELGGRDGDTQYF. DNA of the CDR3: TGTGCCAGCAGCGCGGAACTCGGGGGCCGTGACGGAGATACGCAGTATTTC.

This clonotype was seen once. CDR3 in DNA: TGTGCCAGCAGTGAAGCGCGAGGTATAGGTGGCATTCAGTACTTC. Translating gives CASSEARGIGGIQYF. The genes are TRBV6-1 and TRBJ2-4; D is unresolved. The germline V gene has CDR1 MNHNS and CDR2 SASEGT. The CDR3 consists of 15 residues. V gave up 0 bases and J gave up 9 bases, with 15 bases separating them.

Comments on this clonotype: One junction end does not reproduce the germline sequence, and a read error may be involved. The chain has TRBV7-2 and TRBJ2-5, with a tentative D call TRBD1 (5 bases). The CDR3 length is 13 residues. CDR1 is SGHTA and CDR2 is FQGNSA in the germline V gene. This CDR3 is CASSLTVQKTQYF. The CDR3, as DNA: TGTGCCAGCAGCCTGACAGTCCAAAAGACCCAGTACTTC.

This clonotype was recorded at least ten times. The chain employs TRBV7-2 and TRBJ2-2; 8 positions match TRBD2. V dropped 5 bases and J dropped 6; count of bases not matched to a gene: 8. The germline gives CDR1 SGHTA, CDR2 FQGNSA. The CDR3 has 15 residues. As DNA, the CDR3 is TGTGCCAGCAGCCCGGGGGGGGTACGGGCCGGGGAGCTGTTTTTT. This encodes CASSPGGVRAGELFF.

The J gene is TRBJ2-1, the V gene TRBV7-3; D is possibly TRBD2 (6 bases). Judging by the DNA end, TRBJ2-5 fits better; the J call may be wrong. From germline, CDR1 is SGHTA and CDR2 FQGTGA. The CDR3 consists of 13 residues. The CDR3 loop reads CASSVGSGETQYF. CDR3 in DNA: TGTGCCAGCAGCGTCGGGAGCGGAGAGACCCAGTACTTC.

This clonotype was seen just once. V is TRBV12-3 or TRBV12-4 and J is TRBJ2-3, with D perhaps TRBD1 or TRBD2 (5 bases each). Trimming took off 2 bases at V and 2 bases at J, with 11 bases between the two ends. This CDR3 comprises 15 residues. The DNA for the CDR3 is TGTGCCAGCAGTTTACTCGGGACGGTCACAGATACGCAGTATTTT. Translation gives CASSLLGTVTDTQYF.